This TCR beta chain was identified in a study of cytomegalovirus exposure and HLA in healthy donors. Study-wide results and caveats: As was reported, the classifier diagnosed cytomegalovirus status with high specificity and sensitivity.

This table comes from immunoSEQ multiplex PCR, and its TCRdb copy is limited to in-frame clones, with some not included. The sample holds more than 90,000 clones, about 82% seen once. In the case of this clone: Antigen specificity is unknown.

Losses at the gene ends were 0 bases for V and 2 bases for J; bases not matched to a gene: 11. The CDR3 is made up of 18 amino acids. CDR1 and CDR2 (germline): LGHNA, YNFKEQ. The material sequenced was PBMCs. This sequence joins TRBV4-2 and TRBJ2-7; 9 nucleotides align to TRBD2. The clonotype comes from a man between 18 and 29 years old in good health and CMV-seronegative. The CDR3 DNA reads TGTGCCAGCAGCCAAGATTCGACCTCTAGCGGGGTACCCTACGAGCAGTACTTC. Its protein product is CASSQDSTSSGVPYEQYF.